The 21 T cell receptor beta chains presented below share a single source sample, sequenced in a study of early T cells in non-severe SARS-CoV-2 infection. A single record per CDR3 protein comes from TCRdb applying MiXCR to the 5' RACE reads. The sample holds more than 20,000 distinct CDR3 sequences, approximately 4% seen once. Specimen: whole blood. These TCRs come from an adult who was a healthcare worker with PCR-confirmed SARS-CoV-2 infection or an uninfected control (not recorded which).

This rearrangement joins TRBV6-2 or TRBV6-3 to TRBJ2-3; D is unresolved. V was clipped by 6 bases and J by 6 bases, with 16 bases between them. CDR3 size: 14 residues. The germline V gene encodes CDR1 MNHEY and CDR2 SVGEGT. The CDR3 DNA sequence: TGTGCCAGCAGCCTACACTTACTTAGCGATACGCAGTATTTT. Translating it yields CASSLHLLSDTQYF.

The CDR3 DNA follows: TGTGCCAGCAGCGTAGGGGGGAGTAACAATGAGCAGTTCTTC. Protein sequence: CASSVGGSNNEQFF. The genes are TRBV9 and TRBJ2-1, with D possibly being TRBD1 or TRBD2 (5 bases each). Germline CDR1 is SGDLS and CDR2 is YYNGEE. There are 14 residues in the CDR3. With 0 bases removed from V and 5 bases from J, the gap between germline ends came to 9 bases.

This clonotype was detected a few times. This chain links TRBV7-2 with TRBJ2-5, with D possibly TRBD1 on 5 matching bases. Germline values: CDR1 SGHTA, CDR2 FQGNSA. CDR3 size: 16 residues. V was trimmed by 6 bases and J by 3 bases, leaving 20 bases between them. The CDR3, as DNA: TGTGCCAGCAGTTCAGAAGCTGGACAATGGGAAGAGACCCAGTACTTC. Its translation: CASSSEAGQWEETQYF.

This clonotype came up many times. The rearrangement joins TRBV6-5 to TRBJ1-6, with D perhaps matching TRBD1 (6 bases). With 2 bases removed from V and 7 bases from J, the gap between germline ends came to 12 bases. The CDR3 is made up of 15 amino acids. The germline V gene has CDR1 MNHEY and CDR2 SVGAGI. The chain's CDR3 is CASSYPQGRNSPLHF. The CDR3 DNA reads as TGTGCCAGCAGTTACCCACAGGGTAGAAATTCACCCCTCCACTTT.

This clonotype was observed many times. V gene TRBV11-2 combines with J gene TRBJ2-1; TRBD1 matches 10 bases. Unmatched junction bases numbered 3, after V lost 5 bases and J lost 8 bases. Germline CDR1 is SGHAT and CDR2 is FQNNGV. The length of the CDR3 is 13 residues. The CDR3, as DNA: TGTGCCAGCAGCAGGGACAGGGGAGATGAGCAGTTCTTC. The encoded protein is CASSRDRGDEQFF.

The table lists this clonotype with many counts. The chain joins TRBV7-9 to TRBJ2-2; D is ambiguous. Germline V lookup: CDR1 SEHNR, CDR2 FQNEAQ (reference sequence). The CDR3 runs to 13 residues. V was cut by 5 bases and J by 8 bases, with 12 bases left in between. The CDR3 nucleotides are TGTGCCAGCAGCCCAACTCGGTCGGGGGAGCTGTTTTTT. It specifies CASSPTRSGELFF.

This clonotype was counted many times. V usage is TRBV18 and J usage is TRBJ1-1; TRBD1 agrees at 8 bases. The junction had 9 bases not matched to a gene; V was cut back by 6 bases and J by 0 bases. The CDR3 covers 16 residues. CDR1 and CDR2 (germline): KGHSH, LQKENI. The CDR3 nucleotides are TGTGCCAGCTCGCGGACAGGGCTGAGGATGAACACTGAAGCTTTCTTT. This gives the protein CASSRTGLRMNTEAFF.

This clonotype has ten or more counts. The V and J genes are TRBV11-2 and TRBJ2-1; 11 bases match TRBD2. The V gene's germline CDR1 is SGHAT and CDR2 FQNNGV. Trimming at V came to 2 bases and at J to 6 bases, leaving 15 bases not matched to a gene. This CDR3 contains 19 residues. The CDR3 DNA follows: TGTGCCAGCAGCTTACAATTTATTAGCGGGAGGGCCGGACGCAATGAGCAGTTCTTC. Residues: CASSLQFISGRAGRNEQFF.

This clonotype was counted ten times or more. The rearrangement joins TRBV6-6 to TRBJ2-1, with D maybe TRBD2 (6 bases). V lost 6 bases and J 4 bases, leaving 10 bases between the germline ends. Germline CDR1 MNHNY, CDR2 SVGAGI (reference sequence). The CDR3 is made up of 13 amino acids. The CDR3 reads CASRSGPYNEQFF. The DNA for the CDR3 is TGTGCCAGCAGAAGCGGGCCGTACAATGAGCAGTTCTTC.

The chain is built from TRBV18 and TRBJ2-2; maybe TRBD2 (5 bases). Trimming pared 0 bases from V and 3 bases from J, leaving 5 bases between. In germline, CDR1 is KGHSH, CDR2 LQKENI. The CDR3 extends over 14 amino acids. As DNA, the CDR3 is TGTGCCAGCTCACCACCCGGGGACACCGGGGAGCTGTTTTTT. It translates to CASSPPGDTGELFF.

The chain links TRBV20-1 to TRBJ2-7, with 8 bases matching TRBD1. The CDR3 sequence is 12 residues long. The V and J ends lost 7 bases and 6 bases, in that order; junction bases with no gene match: 8. Germline CDR1 DFQATT, CDR2 SNEGSKA (reference sequence). The CDR3 reads CSVGQGGSEQYF. The CDR3 bases are TGCAGTGTTGGACAGGGAGGATCCGAGCAGTACTTC.

This clonotype was counted many times. This chain joins TRBV27 and TRBJ2-1, with 12 bases identical to TRBD2. J was trimmed by 7 bases and V by 7 bases; bases with no gene match: 14. CDR1 and CDR2 (germline): MNHEY, SMNVEV (reference sequence). This CDR3 is 17 amino acids long. This CDR3 is CASTRASGRAYSNEQFF. The DNA of the CDR3 is TGTGCCAGCACCCGGGCTAGCGGGAGGGCCTATTCTAATGAGCAGTTCTTC.

This clonotype has more than one count but fewer than ten. The chain is built from TRBV28 and TRBJ2-2; 7 bases map to TRBD1. The CDR3 is made up of 14 amino acids. Germline V gene data show CDR1 as MDHEN and CDR2 as SYDVKM. Trimming removed 8 bases from V and 7 bases from J; junction bases left unmatched: 10. The CDR3 sequence: CASFSGGPLGELFF. CDR3 nucleotides: TGTGCCAGCTTCTCAGGGGGTCCTCTCGGGGAGCTGTTTTTT.

This clonotype was seen a handful of times. The chain joins TRBV7-9 to TRBJ2-7; D perhaps matches TRBD2 (6 bases). V was cut by 1 base and J by 2 bases, with 15 bases left in between. The germline gives CDR1 SEHNR, CDR2 FQNEAQ (reference sequence). This CDR3 comprises 16 residues. The CDR3 bases are TGTGCCAGCAGCTTAGGAGGAGGGGTAGGGACCTACGAGCAGTACTTC. Its translation is CASSLGGGVGTYEQYF.

This chain connects TRBV2 to TRBJ2-7; D not certain. The CDR3 consists of 13 residues. Germline V gives CDR1 SNHLY, CDR2 FYNNEI. V lost 0 bases, J lost 0 bases, and 3 bases lay in between. The CDR3 DNA sequence: TGTGCCAGCAGTGAAGCGGTCTCCTACGAGCAGTACTTC. Protein sequence: CASSEAVSYEQYF.

This sequence joins TRBV3-1 and TRBJ1-4, with D maybe TRBD1 (6 bases). Trimming removed 1 base at V and 12 bases at J, with 12 bases between. This CDR3 is 13 amino acids long. Germline CDR1 and CDR2: LGHDT and YNNKEL (reference sequence). The CDR3 region has the DNA TGTGCCAGCAGCCAAGTATTAGGGGGGGAACTGTTTTTT. This sequence encodes CASSQVLGGELFF.

This clonotype was observed at least ten times. Relative to the germline gene, one junction end is altered; a read error may explain this. The V gene is TRBV11-2, the J gene TRBJ2-3, with unresolved D. Germline lookup yields CDR1 SGHAT and CDR2 FQNNGV. CDR3 size: 11 residues. As DNA, the CDR3 is TGTGCCAGCAGCTCTGGGCGAGTTGGCACATTT. Amino acid sequence: CASSSGRVGTF.

This clonotype occurred a few times. At one of its ends the junction is not consistent with the germline gene, which may arise from a read error. The chain links TRBV11-2 to TRBJ2-1; TRBD1 might be the D (6 bases). Germline V CDR1 and CDR2: SGHAT, FQNNGV. There are 14 residues in the CDR3. CDR3 coding DNA: TGTGCCAGCAGCTCCACGACAGGTGTAAAAAATGGGATCTTC. Its protein is CASSSTTGVKNGIF. Combining the CDR3 with reference TRBV11-2 and TRBJ2-1 gives the whole variable domain EAGVAQSPRYKIIEKRQSVAFWCNPISGHATLYWYQQILGQGPKLLIQFQNNGVVDDSQLPKDRFSAERLKGVDSTLKIQPAKLEDSAVYLCASSSTTGVKNGIFGPGTRLTVL.

This clonotype was detected many times. The chain carries TRBV12-3 or TRBV12-4 and TRBJ1-1; D gene ambiguous. The V end was cut by 1 base, the J end by 0 bases, with 6 bases between. The CDR3 runs 14 residues. This CDR3 reads CASSLGTLNTEAFF. In nucleotides, the CDR3 is TGTGCCAGCAGTTTAGGGACCTTGAACACTGAAGCTTTCTTT.

This chain connects TRBV29-1 to TRBJ2-2; tentative D call: TRBD1 (6 bases). Germline CDR1 SQVTM, CDR2 ANQGSEA. The CDR3 extends over 13 amino acids. The germline V and J ends were trimmed by 6 bases and 1 base, with 9 bases remaining between them. The CDR3 loop reads CSVPTGNTGELFF. The CDR3 nucleotides read TGCAGCGTCCCGACAGGGAACACCGGGGAGCTGTTTTTT.

This clonotype was detected ten times or more. The junction does not match germline at one end; this may be a read error. This rearrangement joins TRBV20-1 to TRBJ2-7; D may be TRBD2 (6 bases). The germline gives CDR1 DFQATT, CDR2 SNEGSKA (reference sequence). This CDR3 is 12 amino acids long. The CDR3 DNA reads as TGCAGTGCTAAGGGACTCCTCATAGGCCCGCACTTC. It codes for CSAKGLLIGPHF.